The entry below gives a single TCR beta chain sequence along with its context. The antigen this receptor binds is unknown. Per-base quality was not reported, and no clone a single base away is much larger than it. This entry is derived from a study of blood T cell repertoires in COVID-19 (dated by TCRdb to the early 2020s). Some background on the complete study: Collaborator samples came from the United States, Italy and Spain and covered acute and convalescent phases of COVID-19. The prospective study material was composed of cDNA or gDNA derived from T cells, B-cell-depleted T cells, or PBMCs. The repertoires were released in a freely available public database intended as a resource for research on the immune response to SARS-CoV-2. Sample metadata almost always included a de-identified subject ID, COVID-19 status, age in years and sex. Subjects who had been exposed to COVID-19, were actively infected with it, or had recovered from it provided the deeply sampled blood TCRbeta repertoires that made up the dataset. Where HLA class I and class II types were available, the types were taken from metadata supplied by the sample provider, not from assay-based typing. Samples were obtained from the ongoing ImmuneRACE study (first 160 participants) and from some 1,300 subjects provided by 6 global collaborators. The research as a whole found: The amount of clinical and demographic metadata varied by source and participant and was provided uncurated.

Each collaborating institution followed its own protocols to collect whole blood in K2EDTA tubes. Collaborator samples were shipped for TCRbeta analysis as frozen whole blood, isolated PBMCs, or DNA extracted from either sample type. TCRbeta CDR3 regions were amplified from genomic DNA by means of the immunoSEQ Assay, a bias-controlled multiplex PCR. The source study handled its data this way. Nucleated cell counts per sample were estimated from amplification of reference gene primers within the assay. Sequence reads were collapsed and filtered to measure the absolute abundance of every unique TCRbeta CDR3 rearrangement. For each sample, productive Simpson clonality was calculated as the square root of Simpson's diversity index over productive rearrangements. TCRdb retrieved this table from immuneACCESS and kept in-frame rearrangements only. Not all clones are present; in checked studies, unresolved V genes account for under half, and no reason is known for the remainder. Clonal size and the V and J genes are those of that table, whereas D and trimming came from the DNA. For this sample there are around 300,000 clones; 88% appear just once. Of the sample, about 8.5% falls within the top ten clones.

Specimen: peripheral blood. The TCR originated in a man aged 18 to 30 with active or convalescent COVID-19.

The CDR3 reads CSVPRASGYTF. In nucleotide form, the sequence is TGCAGCGTGCCCAGGGCGTCTGGCTACACCTTC. Recombination linked TRBV29-1 to TRBJ1-2; the D segment could be TRBD1, given 5 matching bases. The germline V gene sets CDR1 to SQVTM and CDR2 to ANQGSEA. The CDR3 numbers 11 residues from cysteine through phenylalanine. Only CDR3 DNA is held: 33 bases, read in frame from base 1. The V and J ends are trimmed by 6 bases and 7 bases, leaving 12 bases between them.